A single sample gave rise to the 20 T cell receptor beta chains below, sequenced in a study of technical replicates of blood from a few donors. Clones were read by immunoSEQ multiplex PCR, and TCRdb kept only the in-frame ones, dropping some. Of 95,000 to 100,000 clones in the sample, roughly 95% are singletons; the top ten hold over 0.2%. Sequenced material: T cells isolated from PBMCs. These TCRs come from a human donor in good health.

This sequence joins TRBV7-2 and TRBJ2-4; 8 bases match TRBD1. Germline assignment: CDR1 SGHTA and CDR2 FQGNSA. This CDR3 contains 15 residues. The junction had 10 bases not matched to a gene; V was cut back by 5 bases and J by 7 bases. The chain's CDR3 is CASSAGQGRGNIQYF. The DNA of the CDR3 is TGTGCCAGCAGCGCCGGACAGGGAAGGGGGAACATTCAGTACTTC.

This clone was seen just once. This chain joins TRBV5-1 and TRBJ2-3, with D maybe TRBD2 (6 bases). Trimming took 4 bases from V and 5 from J, leaving 17 bases between them. The CDR3 length is 15 residues. Germline V gives CDR1 SGHRS, CDR2 YFSETQ. The chain's CDR3 is CASSQRSGGGDTQYF. CDR3 nucleotide sequence: TGCGCCAGCAGCCAACGCTCTGGGGGAGGAGATACGCAGTATTTT.

As regards this clone: One end of the junction fails to match germline, which may point to a read error. V usage is TRBV5-4 and J usage is TRBJ2-1; maybe TRBD2 (6 bases). The germline gives CDR1 SGHNT, CDR2 YYREEE (reference sequence). There are 13 residues in the CDR3. The CDR3 is CASSLGGGTERVF. The CDR3 DNA reads as TGTGCCAGCAGCTTGGGGGGCGGGACCGAACGTGTCTTC.

The V gene is TRBV28, the J gene TRBJ2-7; no clear D. CDR1 MDHEN and CDR2 SYDVKM come from the germline V gene. V lost 4 bases to trimming and J lost 6 bases, with 10 bases between them. The CDR3 totals 12 residues. The CDR3 spells CASSSGSAEQYF. CDR3 coding DNA: TGTGCCAGCAGTTCCGGGTCCGCCGAGCAGTACTTC.

The CDR3 DNA follows: TGCAGCGTTTTCGGTGATTCACCCCTCCACTTT. Translated, it gives CSVFGDSPLHF. V usage is TRBV29-1 and J usage is TRBJ1-6; no firm D call. The CDR3 spans 11 residues. Germline V gene sequence: CDR1 SQVTM, CDR2 ANQGSEA. V was pared by 5 bases and J by 8 bases, with 7 bases between.

V and J are TRBV2 and TRBJ2-7; 9 bases are shared with TRBD2. CDR1 and CDR2 (germline): SNHLY, FYNNEI. With V trimmed by 6 bases and J by 6 bases, 12 bases remained unmatched. CDR3 length: 15 amino acids. The CDR3 bases are TGTGCCAGCAGAGGACTGGGCGGGAGGGCCATCGAGCAGTACTTC. Translated: CASRGLGGRAIEQYF.

This clone was seen a single time. The J gene is TRBJ2-5, the V gene TRBV5-6, with TRBD2 matching 12 bases. CDR1 is SGHDT and CDR2 is YYEEEE in the germline V gene. V shed 0 bases and J 2 bases; nucleotides not matched to a gene: 8. CDR3 length: 18 residues. The CDR3 nucleotides are TGTGCCAGCAGCTTGGGGCTAGCGGGAGGGCCGGCACAAGAGACCCAGTACTTC. It specifies CASSLGLAGGPAQETQYF.

The chain has TRBV28 and TRBJ1-2; TRBD1 agrees at 12 bases. CDR3 length equals 15 residues. With V trimmed by 7 bases and J by 8 bases, 11 bases remained unmatched. Per germline, CDR1 MDHEN and CDR2 SYDVKM. CDR3 sequence reads: CASTTWDRGRGGYTF. In DNA form, the CDR3 reads TGTGCCAGCACAACTTGGGACAGGGGGCGGGGGGGCTACACCTTC.

The V and J genes are TRBV12-5 and TRBJ2-1; D unresolved. The CDR3 runs 13 residues. V was pared by 2 bases and J by 10 bases, with 12 bases between. Germline assignment: CDR1 LGHNT and CDR2 FRNRAP. CDR3 sequence reads: CASGLPGYVEQFF. The DNA for the CDR3 is TGTGCTAGTGGTTTGCCCGGGTACGTCGAGCAGTTCTTC.

V is TRBV15 and J is TRBJ1-1; 7 bases are shared with TRBD1. The J segment lost 4 bases and the V segment lost 1 base, leaving 12 bases of the junction unmatched. The CDR3 is 17 residues long. Germline lookup yields CDR1 LNHNV and CDR2 YYDKDF (reference sequence). The CDR3 bases are TGTGCCACCAGCAGAGTAAAGACAGGGTCTAGCAGCACTGAAGCTTTCTTT. Translation: CATSRVKTGSSSTEAFF.

This sequence joins TRBV15 and TRBJ2-1; TRBD2 matches at 10 bases. The CDR3 consists of 17 residues. The ends lost 0 bases at V and 4 bases at J; junction bases unmatched: 6. Per the germline V gene, CDR1 is LNHNV and CDR2 is YYDKDF (reference sequence). This CDR3 is CATSREGLAGVYNEQFF. Here the CDR3 DNA reads TGTGCCACCAGCAGAGAAGGCCTAGCGGGGGTTTACAATGAGCAGTTCTTC.

The V call is TRBV7-9, the J call TRBJ2-2; TRBD2 is a possible D gene (5 bases). V was cut by 3 bases and J by 5 bases, with 13 bases left in between. CDR1 SEHNR and CDR2 FQNEAQ come from the germline V gene (reference sequence). The CDR3 loop spans 15 amino acids. The CDR3 spells CASSFPRAATGELFF. DNA of the CDR3: TGTGCCAGCAGCTTTCCCAGAGCGGCTACCGGGGAGCTGTTTTTT.

The V gene is TRBV9, the J gene TRBJ2-1; D is perhaps TRBD1 (6 bases). CDR3 length: 13 amino acids. The V gene lost 0 bases and the J gene lost 9 bases, with 10 bases spanning the gap. Germline V gives CDR1 SGDLS, CDR2 YYNGEE. This CDR3 is CASSVGGHSEQFF. CDR3 DNA sequence: TGTGCCAGCAGCGTAGGGGGGCACAGTGAGCAGTTCTTC. The full variable domain, completed using reference TRBV9 and TRBJ2-1, is DSGVTQTPKHLITATGQRVTLRCSPRSGDLSVYWYQQSLDQGLQFLIQYYNGEERAKGNILERFSAQQFPDLHSELNLSSLELGDSALYFCASSVGGHSEQFFGPGTRLTVL.

This clone came up once. The J gene is TRBJ1-6, the V gene TRBV2, with 11 bases identical to TRBD1. V dropped 6 bases and J dropped 4; count of bases not matched to a gene: 2. CDR1 and CDR2 from the germline V gene are SNHLY and FYNNEI. The CDR3 length is 15 residues. The chain's CDR3 is CASSGTGGYNSPLHF. The CDR3 coding sequence is TGTGCCAGCAGCGGGACAGGGGGATATAATTCACCCCTCCACTTT.

This clone was detected only once. The rearrangement uses TRBV6-1 and TRBJ2-7, with 10 bases aligning to TRBD1. The germline gives CDR1 MNHNS, CDR2 SASEGT. V shed 0 bases and J 1 base; nucleotides not matched to a gene: 3. The CDR3 runs to 16 residues. For the CDR3, the DNA is TGTGCCAGCAGTGAAGCGCTGGGACAGGGGTCCTACGAGCAGTACTTC. Amino acids: CASSEALGQGSYEQYF.

This clone is a singleton in its sample. This sequence joins TRBV19 and TRBJ2-7; 7 bases match TRBD1. CDR3 length equals 13 residues. Trimming took 9 bases from V and 6 from J; bases not matched to a gene: 11. Germline CDR1 is LNHDA and CDR2 is SQIVND (reference sequence). CDR3 in DNA: TGTGCCAGGGCGCAAGAGAGGGGGCGCGAGCAGTACTTC. The encoded protein is CARAQERGREQYF.

This chain connects TRBV6-1 to TRBJ2-4; no firm D call. CDR3 length: 17 amino acids. CDR1 and CDR2 from the germline V gene are MNHNS and SASEGT. Between the trimmed V and J ends, which lost 3 bases and 1 base, there was a span of 16 bases. CDR3 sequence: CASSDKPATWAKNIQYF. The CDR3 DNA sequence: TGTGCCAGCAGTGACAAACCGGCGACTTGGGCCAAAAACATTCAGTACTTC.

The chain uses TRBV27 and TRBJ2-1; 8 nucleotides match TRBD1. The ends lost 5 bases at V and 2 bases at J; junction bases unmatched: 11. The CDR3 is 17 residues long. Per germline, CDR1 MNHEY and CDR2 SMNVEV (reference sequence). CDR3 in amino acids: CASSRDIAGGTYNEQFF. CDR3 coding DNA: TGTGCCAGCAGTCGGGACATTGCAGGGGGCACCTACAATGAGCAGTTCTTC.

The J gene is TRBJ2-7, the V gene TRBV11-3; weak D call: TRBD1 (5 bases). The CDR3 has 13 amino acids. Germline loops: CDR1 SGHNT, CDR2 YENEEA. V lost 5 bases, J lost 5 bases, and 13 bases lay in between. This chain's CDR3 is CASSRRVEDEQYF. The CDR3 DNA follows: TGTGCCAGCAGCCGCAGGGTCGAAGACGAGCAGTACTTC.

The chain uses TRBV19 and TRBJ1-1; TRBD1 is a possible D gene (5 bases). The germline gives CDR1 LNHDA, CDR2 SQIVND (reference sequence). V lost 1 base, J lost 5 bases, and 14 bases lay in between. The CDR3 contains 15 residues. DNA for the CDR3: TGTGCCAGTAGTATAGTATCTGTGGGGGGGACTGAAGCTTTCTTT. Its protein product is CASSIVSVGGTEAFF.